The T cell receptor (beta chain) described here comes from a study of blood T cell repertoires in COVID-19. Study as a whole: T cells, B-cell-depleted T cells, or PBMCs supplied cDNA or gDNA.

Those enrolled in Seattle joined during active infection and were followed longitudinally afterward. V shed 5 bases and J shed 4 bases, with 11 bases lying between them. Germline V gene data show CDR1 as SNHLY and CDR2 as FYNNEI. The CDR3 contains 13 residues. Study processing details: Amplifying reference gene primers gave estimates of nucleated cell counts. Assay: immunoSEQ multiplex PCR; the TCRdb copy retains only in-frame clones and omits some. V, J and clone size were drawn from that table, and D and trimming were deduced from the DNA. Counted here are approximately 200,000 clones, around 80% occurring once; the ten biggest clones make up 10% to 15%.

Sequenced: peripheral blood. This receptor was identified in a woman older than 75 with COVID-19, enrolled during active disease. The chain carries TRBV2 and TRBJ1-2, with no clear D. CDR3: CASSPGLRYGYTF. In nucleotides, the CDR3 is TGTGCCAGCAGTCCCGGACTACGCTATGGCTACACCTTC.